This T cell receptor (beta chain) was found in a study of T cells in Graves' hyperthyroidism and ophthalmopathy. Regions amplified from RNA transcripts were the TCR beta CDR3 regions. The HTBI primer set was used in a first-round RT-PCR of the TCR CDR3. TCRdb reprocessed the multiplex PCR reads via MiXCR and lists one record per CDR3 protein. The data show a few hundred thousand distinct CDR3 sequences, about 15% seen once. This clonotype occurred many times. For the diagnoses, clinical symptoms, serum thyroxine and TRAb, thyroid ultrasound and orbital computed tomography were used. With 6 bases removed from V and 2 bases from J, the gap between germline ends came to 10 bases. Per the germline V gene, CDR1 is SGHVS and CDR2 is FQNEAQ. This CDR3 contains 13 residues.

The chain carries TRBV7-8 and TRBJ1-2, with D tentatively TRBD1 (5 bases). The receptor was isolated from a woman between 18 and 29 years old with Graves' ophthalmopathy. Sequenced material: blood. The CDR3 bases are TGTGCCAGCAGGGATTGGGACAACTATGGCTACACCTTC. Its translation: CASRDWDNYGYTF.